This TCR beta chain was sequenced for a study of shared clonotypes between healthy human individuals. Across the whole study: CD4 naive and memory got three plates each, CD8 naive two, CD8 memory one. General study results and limits: Sampling involved blood alone; tissue repertoires likely differ.

With respect to this clone: Its antigen is not known.

CD45RO-negative, CCR7-selected cells formed the naive CD8 fraction, which excluded terminally differentiated effector memory CD45RA+ cells. Clones were sequenced by immunoSEQ multiplex PCR, and TCRdb holds only the in-frame ones, with some missing. The sample holds fewer than 700,000 clones, 85% to 95% seen once. V was pared by 4 bases and J by 2 bases, with 5 bases between. The V gene's germline CDR1 is SGHVS and CDR2 FQNEAQ. This CDR3 is built from 12 residues. The material sequenced was naive CD8+ T cells sorted from blood. The chain joins TRBV7-8 to TRBJ1-1; D unclear. The TCR sequence derives from a woman under 40 in good health. CDR3 bases: TGTGCCAGCAGCTCCTATAACACTGAAGCTTTCTTT. Translating gives CASSSYNTEAFF.